The present T cell receptor (beta chain) was sequenced within a study of shared clonotypes between healthy human individuals. Study-wide results and limits: Estimated richness values were generally larger in naive subsets than in memory subsets.

This CDR3 is 12 amino acids long. Germline V gene lookup returns CDR1 SGHRS and CDR2 YFSETQ. V was clipped by 4 bases and J by 6 bases, with 8 bases between them. The method was immunoSEQ multiplex PCR; TCRdb's version includes in-frame clones alone and lacks a portion of them. This sample has approximately 400,000 clones, with 90% to 98% found just once. As regards this clone: The target antigen is unknown.

This clonotype was sampled from a man aged 25 to 40 in good health. This chain uses TRBV5-1 with TRBJ2-1; either TRBD1 or TRBD2 may supply D (5 bases each). Sample: memory CD8+ T cells sorted from blood. The sample's subset: CD45RO+ cells pooled with CCR7-negative TemRA cells. The CDR3 is CASSRDLNEQFF. CDR3 nucleotide sequence: TGCGCCAGCAGCCGGGACCTCAATGAGCAGTTCTTC.